Following are 6 T cell receptor beta chains from one sample sequenced in a study of blood T cell repertoires in COVID-19. The table came from immunoSEQ multiplex PCR; TCRdb's copy has only in-frame clones and leaves some out. The sample lists some 400,000 clones, almost 90% occurring once. The sequenced material came from peripheral blood. These receptors were taken from a man aged 18 to 30 with active or convalescent COVID-19.

J is TRBJ2-2 and V is TRBV12-3 or TRBV12-4; no clear D. The V end was cut by 3 bases, the J end by 6 bases, with 2 bases between. There are 11 residues in the CDR3. CDR3 coding DNA: TGTGCCAGCAGTTTCGCCGGGGAGCTGTTTTTT. It translates to CASSFAGELFF.

V and J are TRBV7-9 and TRBJ2-1, with 7 positions matching TRBD1. From germline, CDR1 is SEHNR and CDR2 FQNEAQ (reference sequence). The CDR3 sequence is 14 residues long. The J segment lost 7 bases and the V segment lost 5 bases, leaving 8 bases of the junction unmatched. CDR3 sequence reads: CASSTGTDYNEQFF. The CDR3 DNA follows: TGTGCCAGCAGCACCGGGACAGACTATAATGAGCAGTTCTTC.

The rearrangement joins TRBV5-6 to TRBJ2-3, with D uncertain. V lost 9 bases and J 4 bases, leaving 18 bases between the germline ends. Germline CDR1 reads SGHDT; CDR2 reads YYEEEE. There are 14 residues in the CDR3. CDR3 bases: TGTGCCACCGCCCCCCGAGGCCTCGCAGATACGCAGTATTTT. Its translation: CATAPRGLADTQYF.

V is TRBV7-3 and J is TRBJ2-7; 8 bases are a match to TRBD2. V shed 5 bases and J 7 bases; nucleotides not matched to a gene: 25. Germline loops: CDR1 SGHTA, CDR2 FQGTGA. CDR3 length equals 19 residues. The CDR3, as DNA: TGTGCCAGCAGCCTACTTCTCCCCCGGGACCCAAAACGCGGGGGGGAGCAGTACTTC. Its translation: CASSLLLPRDPKRGGEQYF.

This clone is a singleton in its sample. The chain's CDR3 is CSASDSTEAFF. CDR3 coding DNA: TGCAGTGCTTCGGACAGCACTGAAGCTTTCTTT. The chain joins TRBV20-1 to TRBJ1-1, with a possible D match to TRBD1 (6 bases). The CDR3 totals 11 residues. The germline V gene encodes CDR1 DFQATT and CDR2 SNEGSKA (reference sequence). The V gene lost 5 bases and the J gene lost 4 bases, with 8 bases spanning the gap.

This clone was picked up many times. The rearrangement joins TRBV21-1 to TRBJ2-5; no check of the table's D call, TRBD2, against the DNA was made. TRBV21-1 is tagged as a pseudogene. The CDR3 has 11 residues. The CDR3: CASTHEGSSYF. CDR3 DNA: TGTGCCAGCACCCACGAGGGTAGTTCCTACTTC.